Listed below are T cell receptor beta chains from one sample, sequenced in a study of blood T cell repertoires in COVID-19. Using immunoSEQ multiplex PCR, the repertoire was profiled, and TCRdb retains in-frame clones only, with some absent. Counted here are about 230,000 clones, roughly 83% occurring once; the ten biggest clones make up 25% to 35%. The material sequenced was peripheral blood. The source of these receptors is a man aged 35 to 55 with acute or convalescent COVID-19. The CDR3 runs from the conserved cysteine through the conserved F or W. The D gene is left open where the match is weak. A row's size may be missing; if present it is once, few, many or a size class.

D gene | J gene | clone size | V gene | CDR3 length | CDR3 protein | CDR3 DNA
TRBD1 | TRBJ2-7 | - | TRBV6-5 | 15 | CASSPQGVSHYEQYF | TGTGCCAGCAGTCCTCAGGGGGTAAGCCACTACGAGCAGTACTTC
- | TRBJ1-5 | - | TRBV2 | 12 | CASSPRNQPQHF | TGTGCCAGCAGTCCCAGGAATCAGCCCCAGCATTTT
- | TRBJ1-2 | - | TRBV30 | 13 | CAWSPGANYGYTF | TGTGCCTGGAGTCCCGGGGCTAACTATGGCTACACCTTC
TRBD2 | TRBJ2-3 | once | TRBV4-1 | 16 | CASSQERSGGTDTQYF | TGCGCCAGCAGCCAAGAGAGGAGCGGGGGCACAGATACGCAGTATTTT
TRBD1 | TRBJ1-6 | - | TRBV9 | 14 | CASSPDRDNSPLHF | TGTGCCAGCAGCCCCGACAGGGATAATTCACCCCTCCACTTT
- | TRBJ1-4 | few | TRBV5-1 | 14 | CASSLLGGQGKLFF | TGCGCCAGCAGCTTGCTTGGGGGCCAAGGAAAACTGTTTTTT
TRBD1 | TRBJ2-3 | - | TRBV19 | 14 | CASKDRRSTDTQYF | TGTGCCAGTAAGGACAGGCGGAGCACAGATACGCAGTATTTT
- | TRBJ2-5 | - | TRBV2 | 14 | CASSTQGLQETQYF | TGTGCCAGCAGTACCCAGGGTTTGCAAGAGACCCAGTACTTC
TRBD1 | TRBJ1-2 | - | TRBV29-1 | 13 | CSVGDSRSYGYTF | TGCAGCGTTGGGGACAGTCGGTCCTATGGCTACACCTTC
- | TRBJ2-3 | once | TRBV2 | 12 | CASKGAADTQYF | TGTGCCAGCAAAGGGGCAGCCGATACGCAGTATTTT
TRBD2 | TRBJ2-5 | - | TRBV6-1 | 18 | CASSARRGTSGSYETQYF | TGTGCCAGCAGTGCAAGACGGGGGACTAGCGGGAGTTATGAGACCCAGTACTTC
- | TRBJ1-4 | - | TRBV19 | 12 | CASSIGRGKLFF | TGTGCCAGTAGTATCGGCAGGGGAAAACTGTTTTTT
- | TRBJ1-3 | - | TRBV2 | 14 | CASSERGSGNTIYF | TGTGCCAGCAGTGAACGGGGCTCTGGAAACACCATATATTTT
TRBD2 | TRBJ2-3 | once | TRBV6-6 | 14 | CASRAGEGTDTQYF | TGTGCCAGCCGGGCGGGAGAAGGCACAGATACGCAGTATTTT
TRBD1 | TRBJ1-4 | once | TRBV7-2 | 14 | CASRAGTANEKLFF | TGTGCCAGCAGGGCGGGGACAGCAAATGAAAAACTGTTTTTT
TRBD2 | TRBJ2-1 | - | TRBV3-1/TRBV3-2 | 16 | CASSSPTSGRYNEQFF | TGTGCCAGCAGCTCCCCGACTAGCGGGCGGTACAATGAGCAGTTCTTC
- | TRBJ2-6 | - | TRBV25-1 | 16 | CASSEDGGTRANVLTF | TGTGCCAGCAGTGAAGATGGCGGCACAAGGGCCAACGTCCTGACTTTC